The T cell receptor beta chain described here comes from a study of T cells in Graves' hyperthyroidism and ophthalmopathy. This CDR3 comprises 16 residues. Trimming removed 6 bases from V and 0 bases from J, with 15 bases in between. CDR1 and CDR2 from the germline V gene are LNHDA and SQIVND (reference sequence). Researchers amplified the TCR beta CDR3 regions from RNA transcripts. The primer set for the first-round RT-PCR of the TCR CDR3 was HTBI. TCRdb ran MiXCR on the multiplex PCR reads and lists one entry per CDR3 protein. The sample records under 650,000 distinct CDR3 sequences, roughly 16% being singletons. Diagnoses used clinical symptoms, serum thyroxine and TRAb, thyroid ultrasound and orbital computed tomography. This clonotype was found a few times.

Material for sequencing was blood. J is TRBJ2-1 and V is TRBV19, with D unclear. This clonotype originated in a woman in her twenties or thirties with Graves' hyperthyroidism. The CDR3 sequence: CASRVGHRASYNEQFF. In DNA, the CDR3 is TGTGCCAGTAGGGTGGGCCACCGAGCCTCCTACAATGAGCAGTTCTTC.